The 22 T cell receptor beta chains below were found in one sample sequenced in a study of T-cell memory formation after mild COVID-19. TCRdb re-derived calls from the 5' RACE reads in MiXCR, one entry per CDR3 protein. The table has approximately 350,000 distinct CDR3 sequences, roughly 13% seen once; the top ten hold around 21%. Sequenced: PBMCs or a T cell subset sorted from them (not recorded which). The source is a man aged 18 to 29 who had mild COVID-19 (a few samples of this study predate the infection). Cell type and time point are not known.

This chain joins TRBV27 and TRBJ1-1; D is undetermined. Trimming took 4 bases from V and 3 from J, leaving 12 bases between them. Germline V CDR1 and CDR2: MNHEY, SMNVEV (reference sequence). The CDR3 runs 14 residues. CDR3 bases: TGTGCCAGCAGTTCAACCGGGGATGACACTGAAGCTTTCTTT. Translation: CASSSTGDDTEAFF.

A few counts support this clonotype. The chain couples TRBV7-9 to TRBJ1-2; possibly TRBD1 for D (6 bases). The V and J ends lost 1 base and 8 bases respectively, with 11 bases between them. The length of the CDR3 is 13 residues. Germline loops: CDR1 SEHNR, CDR2 FQNEAQ (reference sequence). CDR3 sequence reads: CASSLGTGMGYTF. The CDR3 bases are TGTGCCAGCAGCTTAGGAACAGGGATGGGCTACACCTTC.

The V gene is TRBV3-1, the J gene TRBJ2-1, with D perhaps being TRBD1 or TRBD2 (6 bases each). The CDR3 runs to 17 residues. Germline-derived CDR1 and CDR2 are LGHDT and YNNKEL (reference sequence). V dropped 4 bases and J dropped 3 bases, with 19 bases sitting between them. The CDR3 DNA reads TGTGCCAGCAGCCCTCAACCTGACGGGGGCCACTACAATGAGCAGTTCTTC. This translates into CASSPQPDGGHYNEQFF.

This clonotype was counted ten times or more. The V gene is TRBV5-1, the J gene TRBJ2-1, with a weak D call TRBD2 (6 bases). Trimming removed 2 bases at V and 3 bases at J, with 9 bases between. The CDR3 consists of 14 residues. In germline, CDR1 is SGHRS, CDR2 YFSETQ. CDR3 residues: CASSFGGGYNEQFF. The DNA for the CDR3 is TGCGCCAGCAGCTTCGGGGGTGGCTACAATGAGCAGTTCTTC.

The chain couples TRBV6-2 or TRBV6-3 to TRBJ2-7; D unclear. Trimming stripped 6 bases from V and 4 bases from J, with 7 bases between. Germline assignment: CDR1 MNHEY and CDR2 SVGEGT. This CDR3 region has 11 residues. CDR3 sequence (DNA): TGTGCCAGCAGGGACGGGTACGAGCAGTACGTC. It encodes CASRDGYEQYV.

This clonotype came up many times. This chain connects TRBV9 to TRBJ1-2; 7 nucleotides line up with TRBD1. The CDR3 covers 16 residues. V was pared by 0 bases and J by 0 bases, with 5 bases of the junction left unmatched. CDR1 is SGDLS and CDR2 is YYNGEE in the germline V gene. The CDR3, as DNA: TGTGCCAGCAGCGTAGACAACAGGGGTGCTAACTATGGCTACACCTTC. Its translation: CASSVDNRGANYGYTF.

This clonotype was seen repeatedly, ten times or more. The CDR3 sequence is CASSLVGGSYGYTF. The CDR3 DNA is TGTGCCAGCAGCTTAGTCGGGGGGAGCTATGGCTACACCTTC. The chain employs TRBV7-2 and TRBJ1-2; weak D call: TRBD1 (5 bases). Trimming took 1 base from V and 4 from J, leaving 10 bases between them. Germline V gene data show CDR1 as SGHTA and CDR2 as FQGNSA. CDR3 size: 14 residues.

J is TRBJ1-5 and V is TRBV9; D possibly corresponds to TRBD1 (5 bases). Trimming removed 0 bases at V and 6 bases at J, with 7 bases between. The CDR3 is 13 residues long. Germline V CDR1 and CDR2: SGDLS, YYNGEE. The CDR3 loop is CASSVGRGQPQHF. Here the CDR3 DNA reads TGTGCCAGCAGCGTAGGTAGGGGTCAGCCCCAGCATTTT.

This clonotype was counted at least ten times. This CDR3 reads CASSSPSRRYDNEQFF. As DNA, the CDR3 is TGTGCCAGCAGCTCCCCCTCGCGTAGGTACGACAATGAGCAGTTCTTC. The chain recombines TRBV7-8 with TRBJ2-1; D is ambiguous. Per the germline V gene, CDR1 is SGHVS and CDR2 is FQNEAQ. V was pared by 4 bases and J by 5 bases, with 18 bases between. This CDR3 has 16 residues.

This clonotype was seen a few times. J is TRBJ2-7 and V is TRBV7-3; possibly TRBD1 for D (6 bases). CDR1 and CDR2 from the germline V gene are SGHTA and FQGTGA. CDR3 length equals 17 residues. V was cut by 3 bases and J by 4 bases, with 22 bases left in between. CDR3 protein: CASSLIPGSLDSYEQYV. The DNA of the CDR3 is TGTGCCAGCAGCTTGATACCTGGCTCGTTGGACAGTTACGAGCAGTACGTC.

The V gene is TRBV4-2, the J gene TRBJ2-3, with TRBD2 matching 9 bases. From germline, CDR1 is LGHNA and CDR2 YNFKEQ. The J segment lost 2 bases and the V segment lost 3 bases, leaving 6 bases of the junction unmatched. The length of the CDR3 is 16 residues. CDR3 protein: CASSQMTSGNTDTQYF. The CDR3, as DNA: TGTGCCAGCAGCCAGATGACTAGCGGAAACACAGATACGCAGTATTTT.

This clonotype was seen repeatedly, ten times or more. The chain uses TRBV5-1 and TRBJ2-1; no clear D gene. CDR3 size: 13 residues. Per the germline V gene, CDR1 is SGHRS and CDR2 is YFSETQ. V lost 0 bases and J 9 bases, leaving 10 bases between the germline ends. CDR3 nucleotide sequence: TGCGCCAGCAGCTTGGAGGGCAGATTTGAGCAGTTCTTC. Encoded protein: CASSLEGRFEQFF.

There are many counts of this clonotype. The chain couples TRBV29-1 to TRBJ1-1, with unresolved D. The CDR3 is made up of 12 amino acids. V was clipped by 4 bases and J by 0 bases, with 6 bases between them. Germline CDR1 and CDR2: SQVTM and ANQGSEA. CDR3 nucleotides: TGCAGCGTTGCCCCCATGAACACTGAAGCTTTCTTT. It translates to CSVAPMNTEAFF.

This clonotype showed up just a few times. The chain uses TRBV6-2 or TRBV6-3 and TRBJ1-1; D gene uncertain. This CDR3 is built from 14 residues. The ends were cut back, 2 bases at V and 0 bases at J, with 7 bases in the middle. Germline V gene data show CDR1 as MNHEY and CDR2 as SVGEGT. DNA for the CDR3: TGTGCCAGCAGTTACCGAAAAATGAACACTGAAGCTTTCTTT. It yields the protein CASSYRKMNTEAFF.

This clonotype was picked up a small number of times. V usage is TRBV6-2 or TRBV6-3 and J usage is TRBJ2-3; 8 positions agree with TRBD1. The CDR3 spans 16 residues. The trim removed 4 bases at V and 1 base at J, leaving 7 bases unmatched. Germline assignment: CDR1 MNHEY and CDR2 SVGEGT. CDR3: CASSFARGLRTDTQYF. The CDR3 DNA reads TGTGCCAGCAGTTTCGCCAGGGGGCTGCGCACAGATACGCAGTATTTT.

Only a few counts were recorded for this clonotype. The V call is TRBV18, the J call TRBJ1-1, with D unclear. In germline, CDR1 is KGHSH, CDR2 LQKENI. Trimming took off 9 bases at V and 0 bases at J, with 8 bases between the two ends. This CDR3 is built from 12 residues. DNA of the CDR3: TGTGCCAGTAAGGAGCTGAACACTGAAGCTTTCTTT. Its protein product is CASKELNTEAFF.

V is TRBV28 and J is TRBJ2-7, with 8 bases identical to TRBD1. This CDR3 spans 14 amino acids. J was trimmed by 6 bases and V by 4 bases; bases with no gene match: 8. The germline V gene encodes CDR1 MDHEN and CDR2 SYDVKM. CDR3 residues: CASSYGQGGIEQYV. DNA of the CDR3: TGTGCCAGCAGTTACGGACAGGGAGGTATCGAGCAGTACGTC.

The chain is built from TRBV20-1 and TRBJ1-1, with 8 nucleotides matching TRBD1. CDR3 length: 13 amino acids. CDR1 is DFQATT, CDR2 SNEGSKA, per germline (reference sequence). The V gene end was trimmed by 5 bases and the J gene end by 4 bases; junction bases not matched to a gene: 6. CDR3 in amino acids: CSAPGTGITEAFF. The CDR3 region has the DNA TGCAGTGCTCCCGGGACAGGTATCACTGAAGCTTTCTTT.

This clonotype was recorded a few times. The chain has TRBV4-2 and TRBJ1-1, with 9 bases matching TRBD1. This CDR3 is 15 amino acids long. J gave up 7 bases and V 4 bases, and 10 bases lay outside the gene matches. Germline CDR1 and CDR2: LGHNA and YNFKEQ. As DNA, the CDR3 is TGTGCCAGCAGCCGAGACACAGGGGGCGCGGGTGAAGCTTTCTTT. The encoded protein is CASSRDTGGAGEAFF.

This clonotype was counted between two and nine times. The chain uses TRBV7-9 and TRBJ1-3; D is uncertain. There are 15 residues in the CDR3. The germline V gene has CDR1 SEHNR and CDR2 FQNEAQ (reference sequence). V lost 3 bases and J 0 bases, leaving 9 bases between the germline ends. The CDR3 DNA reads TGTGCCAGCAGCTTCGCAGCTACCTCTGGAAACACCATATATTTT. This encodes CASSFAATSGNTIYF.

The V and J genes are TRBV7-8 and TRBJ1-6; D gene unclear. Germline V gene lookup returns CDR1 SGHVS and CDR2 FQNEAQ. This CDR3 is 15 amino acids long. With 6 bases removed from V and 8 bases from J, the gap between germline ends came to 17 bases. The CDR3 nucleotides read TGTGCCAGCAGAGTAGGGAACCCTTTGGATTCACCCCTCCACTTT. Its translation is CASRVGNPLDSPLHF.

The chain couples TRBV7-2 to TRBJ1-6; 7 bases are shared with TRBD1. The CDR3 consists of 15 residues. CDR1 and CDR2 (germline): SGHTA, FQGNSA. The V and J ends lost 3 bases and 6 bases, in that order; junction bases with no gene match: 5. This CDR3 is CASSFGDRVNSPLHF. In DNA, the CDR3 is TGTGCCAGCAGCTTCGGCGACAGGGTTAATTCACCCCTCCACTTT.